The source of this T cell receptor beta chain is a study of blood T cell repertoires in COVID-19. TCRdb's table, derived via immunoSEQ multiplex PCR, lists solely in-frame clones and lacks some. The sample includes fewer than 300,000 clones, roughly 88% of them seen just once. V lost 1 base, J lost 8 bases, and 9 bases lay in between. The CDR3 consists of 13 residues. Germline V gene data show CDR1 as LGHNA and CDR2 as YSLEER. Material for sequencing was peripheral blood. This sequence originates from a woman aged 25 to 39 with acute or convalescent COVID-19. V and J are TRBV4-3 and TRBJ2-1, with D maybe TRBD1 (5 bases). The CDR3 spells CASSQVKQDEQFF. CDR3 nucleotide sequence: TGCGCCAGCAGCCAAGTTAAACAGGATGAGCAGTTCTTC.